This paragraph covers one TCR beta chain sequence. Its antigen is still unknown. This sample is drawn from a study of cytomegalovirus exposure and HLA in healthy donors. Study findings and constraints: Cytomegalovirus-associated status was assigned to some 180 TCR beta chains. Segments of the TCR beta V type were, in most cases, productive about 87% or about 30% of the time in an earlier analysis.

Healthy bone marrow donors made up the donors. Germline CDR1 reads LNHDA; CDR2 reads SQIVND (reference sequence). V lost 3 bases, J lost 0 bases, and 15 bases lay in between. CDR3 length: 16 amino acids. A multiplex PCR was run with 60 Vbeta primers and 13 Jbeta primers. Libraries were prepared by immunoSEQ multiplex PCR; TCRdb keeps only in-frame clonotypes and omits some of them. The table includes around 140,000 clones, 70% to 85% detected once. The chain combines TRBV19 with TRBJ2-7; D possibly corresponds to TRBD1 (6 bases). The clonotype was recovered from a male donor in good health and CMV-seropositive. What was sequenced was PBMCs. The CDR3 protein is CASSIRGRESSYEQYF. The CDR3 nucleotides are TGTGCCAGTAGTATCAGGGGACGAGAGAGCTCCTACGAGCAGTACTTC.